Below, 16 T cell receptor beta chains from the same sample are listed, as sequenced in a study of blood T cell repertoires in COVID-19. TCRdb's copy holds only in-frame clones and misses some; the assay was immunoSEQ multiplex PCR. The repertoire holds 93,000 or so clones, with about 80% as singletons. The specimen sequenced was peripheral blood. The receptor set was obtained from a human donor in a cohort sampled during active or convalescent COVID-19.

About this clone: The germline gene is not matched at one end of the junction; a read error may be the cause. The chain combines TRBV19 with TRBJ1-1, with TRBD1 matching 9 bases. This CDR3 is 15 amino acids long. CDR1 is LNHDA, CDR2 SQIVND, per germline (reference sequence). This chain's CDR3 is CASSTGGIMNTEAFF. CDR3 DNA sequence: TGTGCCAGCAGTACAGGGGGCATCATGAACACTGAAGCTTTCTTT.

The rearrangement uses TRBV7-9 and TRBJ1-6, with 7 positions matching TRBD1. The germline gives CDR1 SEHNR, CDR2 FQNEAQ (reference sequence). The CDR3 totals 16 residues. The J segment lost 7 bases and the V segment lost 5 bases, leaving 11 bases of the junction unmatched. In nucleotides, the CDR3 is TGTGCCAGCAGCCCCGACAGGGCTTCTAAAAATTCACCCCTCCACTTT. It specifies CASSPDRASKNSPLHF.

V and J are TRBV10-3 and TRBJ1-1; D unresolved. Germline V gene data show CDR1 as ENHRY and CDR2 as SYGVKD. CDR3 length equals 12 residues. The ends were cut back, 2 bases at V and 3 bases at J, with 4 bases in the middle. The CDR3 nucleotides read TGTGCCATCAGTGAGCCCTACACTGAAGCTTTCTTT. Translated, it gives CAISEPYTEAFF.

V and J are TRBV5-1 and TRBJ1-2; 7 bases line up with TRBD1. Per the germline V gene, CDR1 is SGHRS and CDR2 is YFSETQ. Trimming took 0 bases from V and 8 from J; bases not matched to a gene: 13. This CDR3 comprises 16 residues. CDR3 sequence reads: CASSLEPDRDSYGYTF. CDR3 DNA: TGCGCCAGCAGCTTGGAACCGGACCGGGACAGTTACGGCTACACCTTC. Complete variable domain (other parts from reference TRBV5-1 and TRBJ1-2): KAGVTQTPRYLIKTRGQQVTLSCSPISGHRSVSWYQQTPGQGLQFLFEYFSETQRNKGNFPGRFSGRQFSNSRSEMNVSTLELGDSALYLCASSLEPDRDSYGYTFGSGTRLTVV.

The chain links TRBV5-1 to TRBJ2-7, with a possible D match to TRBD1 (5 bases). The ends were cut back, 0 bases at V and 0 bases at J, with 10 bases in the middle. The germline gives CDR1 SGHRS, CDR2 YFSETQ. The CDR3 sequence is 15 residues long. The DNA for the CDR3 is TGCGCCAGCAGCTTGGAGCAGGGTAGCTCCTACGAGCAGTACTTC. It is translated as CASSLEQGSSYEQYF. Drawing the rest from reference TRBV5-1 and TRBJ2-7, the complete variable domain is KAGVTQTPRYLIKTRGQQVTLSCSPISGHRSVSWYQQTPGQGLQFLFEYFSETQRNKGNFPGRFSGRQFSNSRSEMNVSTLELGDSALYLCASSLEQGSSYEQYFGPGTRLTVT.

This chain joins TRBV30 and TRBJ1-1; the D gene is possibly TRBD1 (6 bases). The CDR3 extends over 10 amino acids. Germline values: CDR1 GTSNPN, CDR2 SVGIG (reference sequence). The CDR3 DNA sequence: TGTGCGTACAGGGTCACTGAAGCTTTCTTT. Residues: CAYRVTEAFF. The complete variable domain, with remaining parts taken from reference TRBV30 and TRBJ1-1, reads SQTIHQWPATLVQPVGSPLSLECTVEGTSNPNLYWYRQAAGRGLQLLFYSVGIGQISSEVPQNLSASRPQDRQFILSSKKLLLSDSGFYLCAYRVTEAFFGQGTRLTVV.

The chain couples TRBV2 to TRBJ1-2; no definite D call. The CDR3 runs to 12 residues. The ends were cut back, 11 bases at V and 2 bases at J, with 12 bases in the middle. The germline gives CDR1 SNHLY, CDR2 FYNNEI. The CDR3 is CALSLANYGYTF. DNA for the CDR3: TGTGCCTTATCTCTGGCCAACTATGGCTACACCTTC.

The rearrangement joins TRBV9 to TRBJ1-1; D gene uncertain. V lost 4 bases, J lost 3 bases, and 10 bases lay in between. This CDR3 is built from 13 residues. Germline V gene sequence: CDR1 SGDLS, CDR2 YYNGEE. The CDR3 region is CASSPHLDTEAFF. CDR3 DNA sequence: TGTGCCAGCAGCCCCCACTTGGACACTGAAGCTTTCTTT.

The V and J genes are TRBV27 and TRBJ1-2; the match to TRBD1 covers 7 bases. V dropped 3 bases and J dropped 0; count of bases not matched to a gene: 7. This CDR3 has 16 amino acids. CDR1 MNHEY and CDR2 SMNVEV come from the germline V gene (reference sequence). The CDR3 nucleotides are TGTGCCAGCAGTTTTGGAGGGGGCTTCGCTAACTATGGCTACACCTTC. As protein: CASSFGGGFANYGYTF.

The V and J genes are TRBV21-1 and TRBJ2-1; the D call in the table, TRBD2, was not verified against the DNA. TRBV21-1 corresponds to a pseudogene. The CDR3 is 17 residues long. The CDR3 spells CASSKGGSGGSYNEQFF. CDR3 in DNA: TGTGCCAGCAGCAAAGGAGGTAGCGGGGGGTCCTACAATGAGCAGTTCTTC.

The CDR3 is CASRLTGGNQPQHF. DNA of the CDR3: TGTGCCAGCAGGCTCACAGGGGGCAATCAGCCCCAGCATTTT. This rearrangement joins TRBV6-5 to TRBJ1-5, with TRBD1 identical over 7 bases. CDR3 size: 14 residues. J gave up 2 bases and V 6 bases, and 4 bases lay outside the gene matches. Germline CDR1 and CDR2: MNHEY and SVGAGI.

The CDR3 protein is CASSLNGNRESGYTF. The CDR3 DNA is TGTGCCAGCAGCTTAAACGGAAACAGGGAGTCTGGCTACACCTTC. This chain connects TRBV7-3 to TRBJ1-2, with D maybe TRBD1 (6 bases). The CDR3 consists of 15 residues. Germline CDR1 and CDR2: SGHTA and FQGTGA. V lost 1 base and J 7 bases, leaving 16 bases between the germline ends.

CDR3 sequence: CASAPRVETQYF. In nucleotides, the CDR3 is TGTGCTAGTGCGCCGAGGGTAGAGACCCAGTACTTC. This sequence joins TRBV12-5 and TRBJ2-5, with D perhaps matching TRBD2 (5 bases). Per germline, CDR1 LGHNT and CDR2 FRNRAP. The CDR3 loop spans 12 amino acids. Deletions cut 7 bases from V and 4 bases from J, with 10 bases between.

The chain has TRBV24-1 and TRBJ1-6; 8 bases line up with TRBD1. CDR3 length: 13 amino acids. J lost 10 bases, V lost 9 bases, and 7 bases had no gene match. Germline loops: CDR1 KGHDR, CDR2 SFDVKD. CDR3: CATRDRRESPLHF. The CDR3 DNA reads TGTGCCACCCGGGACAGGCGAGAATCACCCCTCCACTTT.

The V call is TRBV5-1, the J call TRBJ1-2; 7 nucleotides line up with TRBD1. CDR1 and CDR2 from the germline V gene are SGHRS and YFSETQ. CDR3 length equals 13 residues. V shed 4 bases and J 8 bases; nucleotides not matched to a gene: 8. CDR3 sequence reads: CASSITGVGGYTF. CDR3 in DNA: TGCGCCAGCAGCATCACAGGGGTTGGGGGCTACACCTTC.

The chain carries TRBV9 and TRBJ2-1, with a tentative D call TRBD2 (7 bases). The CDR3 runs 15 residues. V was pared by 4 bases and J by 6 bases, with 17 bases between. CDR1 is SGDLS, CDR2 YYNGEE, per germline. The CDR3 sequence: CASSPPGGRSNEQFF. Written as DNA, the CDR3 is TGTGCCAGCAGCCCTCCGGGGGGCCGGTCCAATGAGCAGTTCTTC.